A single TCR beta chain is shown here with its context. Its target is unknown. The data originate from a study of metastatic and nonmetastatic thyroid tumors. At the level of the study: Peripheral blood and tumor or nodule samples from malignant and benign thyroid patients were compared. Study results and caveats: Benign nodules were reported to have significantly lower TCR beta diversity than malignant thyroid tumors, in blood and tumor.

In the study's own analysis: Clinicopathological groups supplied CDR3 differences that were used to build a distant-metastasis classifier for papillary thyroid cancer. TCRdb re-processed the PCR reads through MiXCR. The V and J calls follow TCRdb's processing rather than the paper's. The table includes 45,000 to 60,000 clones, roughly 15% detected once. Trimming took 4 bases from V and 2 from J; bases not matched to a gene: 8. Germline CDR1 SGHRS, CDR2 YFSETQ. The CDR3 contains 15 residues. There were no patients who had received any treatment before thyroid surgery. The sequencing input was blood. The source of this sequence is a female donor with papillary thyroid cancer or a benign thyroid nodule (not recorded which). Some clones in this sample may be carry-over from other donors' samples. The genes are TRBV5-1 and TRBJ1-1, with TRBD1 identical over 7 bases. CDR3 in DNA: TGCGCCAGCAGCCCGTGGACAGGTAAAAACACTGAAGCTTTCTTT. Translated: CASSPWTGKNTEAFF. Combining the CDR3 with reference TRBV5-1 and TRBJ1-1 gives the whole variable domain KAGVTQTPRYLIKTRGQQVTLSCSPISGHRSVSWYQQTPGQGLQFLFEYFSETQRNKGNFPGRFSGRQFSNSRSEMNVSTLELGDSALYLCASSPWTGKNTEAFFGQGTRLTVV.